This T cell receptor (beta chain) comes out of a study of blood T cells in healthy people across ages. Study-level points and caveats: Per million T cells, the diversity of TCR beta decreased roughly linearly as age advanced. Comparison with aged donors showed that long-lived donors had more naive CD4+ cells and higher diversity. Diversity estimates from one million T cells were considered underestimates.

PCR was performed a second time for about 6 to 12 cycles using a sample-barcoded 5' primer and a J-beta primer mix. A single record per CDR3 protein comes from TCRdb applying MiXCR to the 5' RACE reads. The sample records 1.5 million to 1.9 million distinct CDR3 sequences, approximately 42% being singletons. Comment on this clonotype: Its antigen remains unknown.

The CDR3 extends over 14 amino acids. V lost 4 bases, J lost 2 bases, and 12 bases lay in between. CDR1 is MGHDK, CDR2 SYGVNS, per germline. This chain uses TRBV25-1 with TRBJ2-7; unclear D gene. This sequence originates from a woman younger than 35 in good health. The specimen was blood. CDR3 region: CASSAQHFPYEQYF. In DNA form, the CDR3 reads TGTGCCAGCAGTGCACAGCATTTTCCCTACGAGCAGTACTTC.